This record looks at one T cell receptor beta chain sequence and its context. This CDR3 is also generated by other DNA sequences in the sample. Trimming cost V 0 bases and J 1 base, with 7 bases left between them. CDR3 length: 14 amino acids. Per germline, CDR1 SGHRS and CDR2 YFSETQ. This entry belongs to a study of OX40 agonist ivuxolimab in advanced cancers. Study in general: Participants averaged approximately 60 years of age (range about 23 to 79) and were roughly 80% male.

Assay: immunoSEQ multiplex PCR; the TCRdb copy retains only in-frame clones and omits some. The sample records 60,000 to 80,000 clones, roughly 80% being singletons. The chain recombines TRBV5-1 with TRBJ1-1, with D unclear. The sequencing here drew on CD4+ or CD8+ T cells sorted from blood, taken in a trial of the OX40 agonist ivuxolimab. The receptor comes from an adult with an advanced solid tumor such as melanoma, head and neck, liver or kidney cancer. CDR3 amino acids: CASSLEPQNTEAFF. As DNA, the CDR3 is TGCGCCAGCAGCTTGGAACCACAGAACACTGAAGCTTTCTTT.